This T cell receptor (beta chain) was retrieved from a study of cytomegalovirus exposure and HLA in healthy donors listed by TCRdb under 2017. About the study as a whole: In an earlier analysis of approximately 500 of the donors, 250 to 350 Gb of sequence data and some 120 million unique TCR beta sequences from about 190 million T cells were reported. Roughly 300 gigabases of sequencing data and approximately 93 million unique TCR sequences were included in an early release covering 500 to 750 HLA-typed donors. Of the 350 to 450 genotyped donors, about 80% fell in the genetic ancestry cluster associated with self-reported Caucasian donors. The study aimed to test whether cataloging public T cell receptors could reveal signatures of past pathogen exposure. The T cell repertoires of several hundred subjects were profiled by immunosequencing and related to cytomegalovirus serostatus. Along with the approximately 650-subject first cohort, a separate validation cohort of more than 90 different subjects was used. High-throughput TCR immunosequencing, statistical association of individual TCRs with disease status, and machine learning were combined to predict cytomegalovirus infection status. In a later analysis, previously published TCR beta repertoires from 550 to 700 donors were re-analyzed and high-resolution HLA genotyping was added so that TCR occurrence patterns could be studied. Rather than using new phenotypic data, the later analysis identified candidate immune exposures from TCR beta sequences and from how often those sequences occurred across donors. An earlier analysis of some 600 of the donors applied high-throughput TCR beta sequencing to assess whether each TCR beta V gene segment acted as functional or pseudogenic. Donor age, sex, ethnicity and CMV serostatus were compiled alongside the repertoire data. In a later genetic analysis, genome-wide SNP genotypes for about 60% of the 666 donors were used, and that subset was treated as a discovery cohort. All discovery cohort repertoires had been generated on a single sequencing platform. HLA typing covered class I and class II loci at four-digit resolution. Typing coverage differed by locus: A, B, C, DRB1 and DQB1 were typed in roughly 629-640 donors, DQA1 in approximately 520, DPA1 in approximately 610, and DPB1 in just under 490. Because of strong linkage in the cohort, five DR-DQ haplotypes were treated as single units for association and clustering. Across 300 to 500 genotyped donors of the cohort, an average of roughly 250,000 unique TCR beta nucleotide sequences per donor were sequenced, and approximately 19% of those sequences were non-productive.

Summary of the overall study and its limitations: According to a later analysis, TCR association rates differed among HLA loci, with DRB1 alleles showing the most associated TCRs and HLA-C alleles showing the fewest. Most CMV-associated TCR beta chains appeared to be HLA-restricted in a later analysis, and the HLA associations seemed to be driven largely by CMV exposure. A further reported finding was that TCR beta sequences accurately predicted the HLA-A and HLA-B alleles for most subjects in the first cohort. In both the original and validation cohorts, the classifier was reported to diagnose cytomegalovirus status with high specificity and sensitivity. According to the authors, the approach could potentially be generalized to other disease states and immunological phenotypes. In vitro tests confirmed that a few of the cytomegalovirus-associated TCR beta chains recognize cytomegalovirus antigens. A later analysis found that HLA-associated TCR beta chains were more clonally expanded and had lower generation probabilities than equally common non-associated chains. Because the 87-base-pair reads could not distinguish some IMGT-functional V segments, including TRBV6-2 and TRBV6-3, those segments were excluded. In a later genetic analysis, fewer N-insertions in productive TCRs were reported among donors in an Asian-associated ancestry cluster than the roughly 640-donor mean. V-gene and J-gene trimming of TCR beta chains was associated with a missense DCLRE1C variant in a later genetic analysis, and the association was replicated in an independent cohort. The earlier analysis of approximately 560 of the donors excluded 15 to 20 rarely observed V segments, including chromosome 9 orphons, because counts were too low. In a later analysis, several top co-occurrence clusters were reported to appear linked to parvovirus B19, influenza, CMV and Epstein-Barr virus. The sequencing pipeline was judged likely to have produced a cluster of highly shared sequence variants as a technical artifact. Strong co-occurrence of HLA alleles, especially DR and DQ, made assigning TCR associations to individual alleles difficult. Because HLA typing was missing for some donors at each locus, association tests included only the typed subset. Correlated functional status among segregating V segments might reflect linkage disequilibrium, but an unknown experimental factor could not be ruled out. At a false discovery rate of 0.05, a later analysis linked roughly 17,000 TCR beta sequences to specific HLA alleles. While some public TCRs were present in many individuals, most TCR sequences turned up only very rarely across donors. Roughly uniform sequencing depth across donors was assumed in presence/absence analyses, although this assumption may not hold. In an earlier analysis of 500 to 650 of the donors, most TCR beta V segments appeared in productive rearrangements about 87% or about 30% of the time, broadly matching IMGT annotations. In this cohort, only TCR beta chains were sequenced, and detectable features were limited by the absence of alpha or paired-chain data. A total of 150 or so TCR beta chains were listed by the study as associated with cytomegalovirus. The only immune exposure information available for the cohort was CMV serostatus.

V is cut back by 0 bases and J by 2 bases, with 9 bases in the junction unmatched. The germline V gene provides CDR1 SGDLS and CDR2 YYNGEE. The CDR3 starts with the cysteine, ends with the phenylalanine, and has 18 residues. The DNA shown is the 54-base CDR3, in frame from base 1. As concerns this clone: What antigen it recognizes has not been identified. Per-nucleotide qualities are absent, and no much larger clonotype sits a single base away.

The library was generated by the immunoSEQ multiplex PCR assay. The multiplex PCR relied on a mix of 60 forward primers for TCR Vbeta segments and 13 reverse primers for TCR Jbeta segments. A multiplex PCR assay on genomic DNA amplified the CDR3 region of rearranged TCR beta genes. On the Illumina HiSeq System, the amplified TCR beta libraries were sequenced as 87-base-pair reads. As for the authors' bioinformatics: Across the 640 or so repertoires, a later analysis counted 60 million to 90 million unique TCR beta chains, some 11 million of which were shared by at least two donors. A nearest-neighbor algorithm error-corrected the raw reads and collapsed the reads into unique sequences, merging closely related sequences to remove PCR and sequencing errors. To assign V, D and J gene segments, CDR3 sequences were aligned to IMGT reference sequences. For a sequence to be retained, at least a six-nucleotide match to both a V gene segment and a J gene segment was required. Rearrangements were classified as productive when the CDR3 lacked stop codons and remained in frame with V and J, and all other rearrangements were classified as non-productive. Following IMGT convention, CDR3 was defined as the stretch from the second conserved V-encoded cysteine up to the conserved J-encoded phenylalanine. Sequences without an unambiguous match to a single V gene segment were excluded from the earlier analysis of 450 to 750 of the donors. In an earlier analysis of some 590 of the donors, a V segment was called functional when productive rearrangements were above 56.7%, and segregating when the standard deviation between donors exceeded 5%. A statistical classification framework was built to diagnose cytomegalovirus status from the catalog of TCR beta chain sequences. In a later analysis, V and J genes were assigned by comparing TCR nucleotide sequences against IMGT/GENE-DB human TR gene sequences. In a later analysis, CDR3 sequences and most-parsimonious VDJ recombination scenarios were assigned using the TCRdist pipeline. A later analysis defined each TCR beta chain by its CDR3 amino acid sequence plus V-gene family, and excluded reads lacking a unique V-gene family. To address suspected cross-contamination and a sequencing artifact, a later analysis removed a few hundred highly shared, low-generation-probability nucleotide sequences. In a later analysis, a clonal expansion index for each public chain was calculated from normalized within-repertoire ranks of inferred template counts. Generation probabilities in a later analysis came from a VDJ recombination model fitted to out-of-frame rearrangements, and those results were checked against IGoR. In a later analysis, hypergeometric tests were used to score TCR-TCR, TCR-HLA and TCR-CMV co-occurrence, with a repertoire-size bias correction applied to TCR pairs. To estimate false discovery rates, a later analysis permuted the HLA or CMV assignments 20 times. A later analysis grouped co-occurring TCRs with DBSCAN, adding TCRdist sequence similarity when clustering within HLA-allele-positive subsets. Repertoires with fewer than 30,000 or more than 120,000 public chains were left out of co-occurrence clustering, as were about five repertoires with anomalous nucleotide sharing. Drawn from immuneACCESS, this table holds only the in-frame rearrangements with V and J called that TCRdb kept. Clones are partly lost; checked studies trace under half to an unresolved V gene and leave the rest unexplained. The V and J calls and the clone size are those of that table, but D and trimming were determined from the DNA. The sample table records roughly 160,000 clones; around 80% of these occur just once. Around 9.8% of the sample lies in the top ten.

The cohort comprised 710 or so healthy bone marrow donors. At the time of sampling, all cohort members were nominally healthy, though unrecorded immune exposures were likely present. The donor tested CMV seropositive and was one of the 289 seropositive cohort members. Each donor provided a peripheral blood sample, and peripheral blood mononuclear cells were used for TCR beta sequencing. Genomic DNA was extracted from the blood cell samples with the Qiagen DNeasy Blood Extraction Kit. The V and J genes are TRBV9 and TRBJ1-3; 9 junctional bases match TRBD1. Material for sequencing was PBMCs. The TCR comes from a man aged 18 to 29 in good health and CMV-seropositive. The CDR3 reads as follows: CASSVDIGTGSTGNTIYF. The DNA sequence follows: TGTGCCAGCAGCGTAGATATCGGGACAGGGAGCACTGGAAACACCATATATTTT.